Described below is a single T cell receptor (beta chain) sequence and its context. The data derive from a study of control samples from healthy donors and cancer patients. Only in-frame clones appear in the TCRdb table, and some are missing; sequencing was by immunoSEQ multiplex PCR. This sample yields about 120,000 clones, of which approximately 88% are seen a single time; 40% belongs to the top ten. The CDR3 length is 15 residues. Trimming pared 8 bases from V and 2 bases from J, leaving 16 bases between. In germline, CDR1 is MNHEY, CDR2 SMNVEV (reference sequence). The chain couples TRBV27 to TRBJ2-1; tentative D call: TRBD2 (7 bases). The clonotype originates from a man aged 45 to 65 in good health. Sequenced material: blood. CDR3 bases: TGTGCCAGCGTGAGAGGGGGGGCGACCTACAATGAGCAGTTCTTC. Protein sequence: CASVRGGATYNEQFF.